These 8 T cell receptor beta chains were all obtained from the same sample, sequenced in a study of naive CD8 T cells in extremely preterm neonates. Samples were taken at extremely preterm deliveries at about 23-27 weeks of gestation. Study-wide results and caveats: Preterm infants showed shorter CDR3s, fewer N additions and less trimming than older groups.

The assay was immunoSEQ multiplex PCR, and TCRdb's table has in-frame clones only and misses some. Of about 5,000 clones in the sample, 90% to 95% were seen once. For these TCRs, the target antigens are not known. Sequencing was performed on naive CD8+ T cells from cord blood. These receptor sequences come from a boy who was born preterm.

The chain carries TRBV5-6 and TRBJ2-5, with 10 bases identical to TRBD1. Germline V gene lookup returns CDR1 SGHDT and CDR2 YYEEEE. The CDR3 totals 14 residues. With V trimmed by 0 bases and J by 4 bases, 0 bases remained unmatched. The CDR3: CASSLGQGAETQYF. CDR3 DNA sequence: TGTGCCAGCAGCTTGGGACAGGGGGCAGAGACCCAGTACTTC.

This sequence joins TRBV10-3 and TRBJ1-1, with D maybe TRBD1 (6 bases). CDR1 and CDR2 (germline): ENHRY, SYGVKD. The CDR3 has 14 residues. The V end was cut by 4 bases, the J end by 0 bases, with 9 bases between. The DNA of the CDR3 is TGTGCCATCAGTGGGGGGGGGCTGAACACTGAAGCTTTCTTT. This translates into CAISGGGLNTEAFF.

The chain links TRBV28 to TRBJ2-5; 8 bases fit TRBD1. The CDR3 has 12 residues. With 4 bases clipped from V and 5 bases from J, the junction kept 0 bases outside the gene matches. In germline, CDR1 is MDHEN, CDR2 SYDVKM. The chain's CDR3 is CASSWDRETQYF. Written as DNA, the CDR3 is TGTGCCAGCAGTTGGGACAGGGAGACCCAGTACTTC. The entire variable domain, with the rest obtained from reference TRBV28 and TRBJ2-5, is as follows: DVKVTQSSRYLVKRTGEKVFLECVQDMDHENMFWYRQDPGLGLRLIYFSYDVKMKEKGDIPEGYSVSREKKERFSLILESASTNQTSMYLCASSWDRETQYFGPGTRLLVL.

J is TRBJ2-1 and V is TRBV30; a weak D match, TRBD1 (5 bases). This CDR3 has 12 residues. Trimming removed 4 bases from V and 4 bases from J, with 8 bases in between. Per the germline V gene, CDR1 is GTSNPN and CDR2 is SVGIG (reference sequence). The CDR3 here is CAWTDSYNEQFF. The CDR3 nucleotides read TGTGCCTGGACAGACAGTTACAATGAGCAGTTCTTC.

The rearrangement links TRBV30 to TRBJ1-2; D not resolved. CDR1 GTSNPN and CDR2 SVGIG come from the germline V gene (reference sequence). This CDR3 contains 13 residues. The V and J ends lost 3 bases and 5 bases respectively, with 13 bases between them. The CDR3 spells CAWRVGTLYGYTF. CDR3 DNA sequence: TGTGCCTGGAGGGTCGGCACCCTTTATGGCTACACCTTC. Looking up the rest from reference TRBV30 and TRBJ1-2 gives the full variable domain: SQTIHQWPATLVQPVGSPLSLECTVEGTSNPNLYWYRQAAGRGLQLLFYSVGIGQISSEVPQNLSASRPQDRQFILSSKKLLLSDSGFYLCAWRVGTLYGYTFGSGTRLTVV.

The table lists this clone with a count of one. The rearrangement links TRBV4-1 to TRBJ2-7; TRBD2 agrees at 11 bases. The CDR3 has 13 amino acids. V lost 4 bases and J lost 4; bases outside the gene matches: 0. In germline, CDR1 is MGHRA, CDR2 YSYEKL. The CDR3 DNA is TGCGCCAGCAGCCGGACTAGCGGGTACGAGCAGTACTTC. Its translation: CASSRTSGYEQYF.

The CDR3: CASSYSGSGSEQYF. CDR3 DNA: TGTGCCAGCAGTTACTCGGGGAGCGGGAGCGAGCAGTACTTC. The chain links TRBV6-9 to TRBJ2-7; TRBD2 matches at 8 bases. The CDR3 is made up of 14 amino acids. Germline trimming cut 3 bases from V and 6 bases from J; bases unmatched to any gene: 7. Per germline, CDR1 MNHGY and CDR2 SVAAGI.

The chain is built from TRBV6-1 and TRBJ2-2; 7 bases are a match to TRBD2. Germline lookup yields CDR1 MNHNS and CDR2 SASEGT. The CDR3 contains 18 residues. V lost 2 bases to trimming and J lost 6 bases; unmatched junction nucleotides: 15. The DNA for the CDR3 is TGTGCCAGCAGTGAACGAGCGCTAGCGGTGTCCAGCGCCGGGGAGCTGTTTTTT. Its translation: CASSERALAVSSAGELFF.